This T cell receptor (beta chain) was retrieved from a study of cytomegalovirus exposure and HLA in healthy donors. The study's findings and limits: Presence/absence analyses treated sequencing depth as roughly uniform across donors. A later examination showed that TCR association rates differed by HLA locus, with DRB1 most and HLA-C fewest. About 87% or about 30% of the time was how often most TCR beta V segments were productive, according to an earlier analysis.

There are a few counts of this clone. Its antigen is not identified. Germline V gene data show CDR1 as MDHEN and CDR2 as SYDVKM. V dropped 3 bases and J dropped 3 bases, with 13 bases sitting between them. The CDR3 spans 15 residues. Primers included in the PCR were 60 Vbeta and 13 Jbeta primers. Using immunoSEQ multiplex PCR, the repertoire was profiled, and TCRdb retains in-frame clones only, with some absent. Here the sample spans 95,000 to 130,000 clones, 70% to 75% being singletons. This receptor was obtained from a woman aged 18-29 years in good health and CMV-seronegative. V and J are TRBV28 and TRBJ2-3, with D perhaps TRBD2 (7 bases). Sequenced sample: PBMCs. The CDR3 nucleotides read TGTGCCAGCAGTTTGGGGGGGCAGGGGACAGATACGCAGTATTTT. As protein: CASSLGGQGTDTQYF.